These 30 T cell receptor beta chains share one sample of origin, sequenced in a study of T cells in localized non-small cell lung cancer. Sequencing used immunoSEQ multiplex PCR; TCRdb keeps in-frame clones, though not all of them. The table has about 23,000 clones, around 82% seen once. The source material was PBMCs, sampled before any cancer treatment. The receptors were gathered from a man aged 35-75 years with stage II lung adenocarcinoma.

The chain is built from TRBV15 and TRBJ2-1; D gene uncertain. The germline gives CDR1 LNHNV, CDR2 YYDKDF (reference sequence). The length of the CDR3 is 15 residues. V lost 1 base to trimming and J lost 5 bases, with 12 bases between them. The DNA of the CDR3 is TGTGCCACCAGCAGAGTCCCCGATTCGAACAATGAGCAGTTCTTC. Translating it yields CATSRVPDSNNEQFF.

This rearrangement joins TRBV6-1 to TRBJ2-5; no clear D. The CDR3 is 13 residues long. Germline CDR1 and CDR2: MNHNS and SASEGT. With 2 bases removed from V and 10 bases from J, the gap between germline ends came to 14 bases. CDR3: CASSELANGIQYF. For the CDR3, the DNA is TGTGCCAGCAGTGAACTGGCAAATGGGATCCAGTACTTC.

The V call is TRBV14, the J call TRBJ2-5; TRBD1 aligns across 7 bases. The CDR3 is made up of 15 amino acids. In germline, CDR1 is SGHDN, CDR2 FVKESK. V dropped 3 bases and J dropped 4; count of bases not matched to a gene: 8. In DNA form, the CDR3 reads TGTGCCAGCAGCCATTGGGACAGCCTGGGAGAGACCCAGTACTTC. The encoded protein is CASSHWDSLGETQYF.

The genes are TRBV28 and TRBJ1-4; TRBD1 matches 12 bases. CDR1 and CDR2 from the germline V gene are MDHEN and SYDVKM. The V gene end was trimmed by 3 bases and the J gene end by 8 bases; junction bases not matched to a gene: 4. CDR3 length: 15 residues. This chain's CDR3 is CASSFLGTGGEKLFF. Here the CDR3 DNA reads TGTGCCAGCAGTTTCCTTGGGACAGGGGGCGAAAAACTGTTTTTT.

The rearrangement links TRBV15 to TRBJ1-3; D is ambiguous. Looked up from germline, CDR1 is LNHNV and CDR2 is YYDKDF (reference sequence). The V and J ends lost 1 base and 1 base respectively, with 8 bases between them. The CDR3 covers 15 residues. The CDR3 here is CATSRGPISGNTIYF. CDR3 in DNA: TGTGCCACCAGCAGAGGACCCATATCTGGAAACACCATATATTTT.

This clone was counted between two and nine times. DNA of the CDR3: TGTGCCAGCAGCCCGAGGGGAGGCGACACTGAAGCTTTCTTT. Translated, it gives CASSPRGGDTEAFF. The V gene is TRBV7-9, the J gene TRBJ1-1, with D tentatively TRBD1 (5 bases). The CDR3 spans 14 residues. Trimming removed 5 bases from V and 3 bases from J, with 13 bases in between. CDR1 is SEHNR and CDR2 is FQNEAQ in the germline V gene (reference sequence).

The chain recombines TRBV7-2 with TRBJ2-1; TRBD2 matches 16 bases. CDR1 is SGHTA, CDR2 FQGNSA, per germline. CDR3 size: 17 residues. J gave up 10 bases and V 4 bases, and 10 bases lay outside the gene matches. The CDR3 region has the DNA TGTGCCAGCAGCTCGCCGGGACTAGCGGGAGGGCTGGGAGAGCAGTTCTTC. Protein: CASSSPGLAGGLGEQFF.

The chain employs TRBV6-1 and TRBJ2-7; 10 nucleotides match TRBD1. This CDR3 region has 13 residues. The V gene's germline CDR1 is MNHNS and CDR2 SASEGT. V dropped 6 bases and J dropped 5; count of bases not matched to a gene: 4. CDR3 DNA: TGTGCCAGCAGAAGACAGGGGGCCCACGAGCAGTACTTC. Amino acid sequence: CASRRQGAHEQYF.

V and J are TRBV6-5 and TRBJ2-3, with D perhaps TRBD2 (5 bases). The CDR3 length is 13 residues. Per germline, CDR1 MNHEY and CDR2 SVGAGI. The V end was cut by 6 bases, the J end by 4 bases, with 11 bases between. CDR3 coding DNA: TGTGCCAGCAGGATAACCGGGGCAGATACGCAGTATTTT. Translation: CASRITGADTQYF.

This clone was seen a single time. The rearrangement uses TRBV30 and TRBJ2-4; 8 bases agree with TRBD2. The CDR3 extends over 17 amino acids. Germline CDR1 is GTSNPN and CDR2 is SVGIG (reference sequence). V was pared by 0 bases and J by 8 bases, with 15 bases of the junction left unmatched. This chain's CDR3 is CAWSVYPPVAGGYIQYF. DNA for the CDR3: TGTGCCTGGAGTGTATACCCCCCTGTGGCGGGAGGTTACATTCAGTACTTC.

This clone is a singleton in its sample. The rearrangement links TRBV6-1 to TRBJ2-7, with 11 bases fitting TRBD1. V shed 6 bases, J shed 1 base, and the junction held 8 bases outside the gene matches. Germline values: CDR1 MNHNS, CDR2 SASEGT. The CDR3 consists of 16 residues. The CDR3 reads CASSEPGQGASYEQYF. The DNA of the CDR3 is TGTGCCAGCAGCGAACCCGGACAGGGGGCGTCCTACGAGCAGTACTTC.

The chain uses TRBV27 and TRBJ2-2; 9 bases match TRBD1. V shed 6 bases, J shed 0 bases, and the junction held 8 bases outside the gene matches. Germline loops: CDR1 MNHEY, CDR2 SMNVEV (reference sequence). The CDR3 has 17 residues. CDR3 nucleotides: TGTGCCAGCAGCGGCACCGGACAGGGGCCGAACACCGGGGAGCTGTTTTTT. Its translation is CASSGTGQGPNTGELFF.

This clone has a single count. The V and J genes are TRBV6-5 and TRBJ1-2; no firm D call. V shed 7 bases and J shed 2 bases, with 17 bases lying between them. The CDR3 loop spans 15 amino acids. The germline V gene encodes CDR1 MNHEY and CDR2 SVGAGI. The CDR3: CASTYGVGINYGYTF. The CDR3 region has the DNA TGTGCCAGCACCTACGGGGTCGGGATCAACTATGGCTACACCTTC.

This chain connects TRBV6-1 to TRBJ2-3; D remains ambiguous. Germline-derived CDR1 and CDR2 are MNHNS and SASEGT. Trimming took off 6 bases at V and 5 bases at J, with 9 bases between the two ends. There are 12 residues in the CDR3. Written as DNA, the CDR3 is TGTGCCAGCAGCGAAACAGTAGATACGCAGTATTTT. It codes for CASSETVDTQYF.

The V gene is TRBV14, the J gene TRBJ2-2; D call uncertain. The germline gives CDR1 SGHDN, CDR2 FVKESK. This CDR3 contains 16 residues. Trimming removed 4 bases at V and 0 bases at J, with 12 bases between. This CDR3 is CASSRRGPPNTGELFF. CDR3 DNA: TGTGCCAGCAGCCGGCGTGGGCCGCCGAACACCGGGGAGCTGTTTTTT.

This clone has just a few counts. The chain carries TRBV2 and TRBJ2-1; D is uncertain. This CDR3 region has 13 residues. The germline V and J ends were trimmed by 6 bases and 10 bases, with 16 bases remaining between them. CDR1 SNHLY and CDR2 FYNNEI come from the germline V gene. The CDR3 nucleotides read TGTGCCAGCAGCCGGGCCCTACAATCCGAGCAGTTCTTC. It translates to CASSRALQSEQFF.

CDR3 DNA: TGTGCCAGCAGCGTAGCTCCCAACACAGATACGCAGTATTTT. It translates to CASSVAPNTDTQYF. The V gene is TRBV9, the J gene TRBJ2-3; D uncertain. This CDR3 is built from 14 residues. V was shortened by 0 bases and J by 2 bases, with 7 bases between the two germline ends. CDR1 is SGDLS and CDR2 is YYNGEE in the germline V gene.

The V and J genes are TRBV6-1 and TRBJ2-7; TRBD2 matches 10 bases. Per germline, CDR1 MNHNS and CDR2 SASEGT. V lost 2 bases and J lost 7; bases outside the gene matches: 5. This CDR3 contains 14 residues. The CDR3 protein is CASSEPAGGREQYF. The DNA for the CDR3 is TGTGCCAGCAGTGAACCAGCGGGGGGGAGGGAGCAGTACTTC.

As for this clone: This specimen includes other DNA sequences encoding the same CDR3. CDR3 DNA: TGCGCCAGCAGCTTGGGAGTAGCGGGGGGTCATGAGCAGTTCTTC. Translation gives CASSLGVAGGHEQFF. The chain is built from TRBV5-1 and TRBJ2-1, with 10 bases that match TRBD2. Germline CDR1 reads SGHRS; CDR2 reads YFSETQ. This CDR3 is 15 amino acids long. Trimming at V came to 0 bases and at J to 8 bases, leaving 5 bases not matched to a gene.

The chain uses TRBV30 and TRBJ1-1; no reliable D call. The V gene lost 2 bases and the J gene lost 8 bases, with 12 bases spanning the gap. The length of the CDR3 is 12 residues. The V gene's germline CDR1 is GTSNPN and CDR2 SVGIG (reference sequence). The CDR3 bases are TGTGCCTGGAGTCAAATAGTCCTAGAAGCTTTCTTT. Translation: CAWSQIVLEAFF. The complete variable domain, with remaining parts taken from reference TRBV30 and TRBJ1-1, reads SQTIHQWPATLVQPVGSPLSLECTVEGTSNPNLYWYRQAAGRGLQLLFYSVGIGQISSEVPQNLSASRPQDRQFILSSKKLLLSDSGFYLCAWSQIVLEAFFGQGTRLTVV.

CDR3 bases: TGTGCCAGCAGTTTCGGCGGACAGGGGGTAAATGGCTACACCTTC. Its protein is CASSFGGQGVNGYTF. The chain combines TRBV27 with TRBJ1-2; 10 nucleotides line up with TRBD1. J was trimmed by 6 bases and V by 3 bases; bases with no gene match: 7. This CDR3 is built from 15 residues. Germline V gene data show CDR1 as MNHEY and CDR2 as SMNVEV (reference sequence).

The V gene is TRBV6-6, the J gene TRBJ1-1; a weak D match, TRBD1 (5 bases). The CDR3 spans 14 residues. V was cut by 2 bases and J by 2 bases, with 9 bases left in between. From germline, CDR1 is MNHNY and CDR2 SVGAGI (reference sequence). CDR3 in amino acids: CASSYGGPNTEAFF. The CDR3 bases are TGTGCCAGCAGTTACGGGGGTCCTAACACTGAAGCTTTCTTT.

A remark on this clone: The same CDR3 is also encoded by other DNA sequences in this sample. The chain has TRBV10-3 and TRBJ2-1; TRBD2 might be the D (5 bases). Trimming stripped 10 bases from V and 8 bases from J, with 12 bases between. Per the germline V gene, CDR1 is ENHRY and CDR2 is SYGVKD. The CDR3 length is 11 residues. This CDR3 reads CATSADYEQFF. CDR3 in DNA: TGTGCCACCTCCGCGGACTATGAGCAGTTCTTC.

This chain links TRBV5-1 with TRBJ1-1; 8 bases fit TRBD1. The V gene end was trimmed by 4 bases and the J gene end by 1 base; junction bases not matched to a gene: 12. CDR1 and CDR2 (germline): SGHRS, YFSETQ. The CDR3 covers 17 residues. The CDR3 spells CASSPGQGTRWNTEAFF. CDR3 in DNA: TGCGCCAGCAGCCCTGGACAGGGAACTAGGTGGAACACTGAAGCTTTCTTT.

The V gene is TRBV27, the J gene TRBJ2-3; 7 nucleotides align to TRBD1. The V gene's germline CDR1 is MNHEY and CDR2 SMNVEV (reference sequence). The ends lost 3 bases at V and 3 bases at J; junction bases unmatched: 12. CDR3 size: 17 residues. CDR3 amino acids: CASSFLVTGEMTDTQYF. The DNA of the CDR3 is TGTGCCAGCAGTTTCCTCGTTACAGGGGAAATGACAGATACGCAGTATTTT.

The chain has TRBV7-2 and TRBJ2-7; D unclear. Between the trimmed V and J ends, which lost 2 bases and 0 bases, there was a span of 14 bases. Germline V gene lookup returns CDR1 SGHTA and CDR2 FQGNSA. The CDR3 covers 16 residues. The CDR3 nucleotides read TGTGCCAGCAGCTTAAAGTCCAGGACCAGCTCCTACGAGCAGTACTTC. Translation: CASSLKSRTSSYEQYF.

The gene calls are TRBV2 and TRBJ2-5, with D possibly TRBD2 on 6 matching bases. This CDR3 comprises 15 residues. CDR1 is SNHLY and CDR2 is FYNNEI in the germline V gene. Trimming took 6 bases from V and 5 from J, leaving 19 bases between them. The CDR3 is CASRSPTRSGETQYF. The CDR3 coding sequence is TGTGCCAGCAGGAGCCCGACTAGGAGTGGGGAGACCCAGTACTTC.

The chain carries TRBV9 and TRBJ2-6, with no clear D. CDR1 and CDR2 from the germline V gene are SGDLS and YYNGEE. The V end lost 2 bases, the J end lost 2 bases, and 8 bases lay between the germline ends. The CDR3 runs to 15 residues. The CDR3 nucleotides are TGTGCCAGCAGCGTGTCCTCAACTGGGGCCAACGTCCTGACTTTC. Translation: CASSVSSTGANVLTF. The full variable domain, with the rest looked up from reference TRBV9 and TRBJ2-6, is DSGVTQTPKHLITATGQRVTLRCSPRSGDLSVYWYQQSLDQGLQFLIQYYNGEERAKGNILERFSAQQFPDLHSELNLSSLELGDSALYFCASSVSSTGANVLTFGAGSRLTVL.

This clone was seen a single time. This chain links TRBV6-5 with TRBJ2-7, with 9 bases identical to TRBD2. Germline trimming cut 7 bases from V and 2 bases from J; bases unmatched to any gene: 9. Germline CDR1 reads MNHEY; CDR2 reads SVGAGI. The CDR3 extends over 15 amino acids. The CDR3 DNA sequence: TGTGCCAGCACCTACGGGGCGGGAGGGACCTACGAGCAGTACTTC. Translation: CASTYGAGGTYEQYF.

The rearrangement uses TRBV7-9 and TRBJ2-2; the match to TRBD1 covers 8 bases. The CDR3 is made up of 15 amino acids. Trimming took 5 bases from V and 4 from J; bases not matched to a gene: 6. Per the germline V gene, CDR1 is SEHNR and CDR2 is FQNEAQ (reference sequence). The CDR3 is CASSLQGVATGELFF. The CDR3 DNA is TGTGCCAGCAGCCTACAGGGGGTGGCCACCGGGGAGCTGTTTTTT.